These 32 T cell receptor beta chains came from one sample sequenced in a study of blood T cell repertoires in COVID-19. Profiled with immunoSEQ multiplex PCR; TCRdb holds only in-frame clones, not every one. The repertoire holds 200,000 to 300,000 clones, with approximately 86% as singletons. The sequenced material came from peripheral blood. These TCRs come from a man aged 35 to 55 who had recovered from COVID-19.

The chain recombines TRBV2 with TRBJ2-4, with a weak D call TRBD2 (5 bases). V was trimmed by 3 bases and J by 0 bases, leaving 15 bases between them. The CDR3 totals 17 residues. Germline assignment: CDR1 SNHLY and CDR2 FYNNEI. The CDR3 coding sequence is TGTGCCAGCAGTGACCGAGGGATCCTAATAGCCAAAAACATTCAGTACTTC. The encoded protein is CASSDRGILIAKNIQYF. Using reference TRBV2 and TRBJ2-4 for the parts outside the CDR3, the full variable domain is EPEVTQTPSHQVTQMGQEVILRCVPISNHLYFYWYRQILGQKVEFLVSFYNNEISEKSEIFDDQFSVERPDGSNFTLKIRSTKLEDSAMYFCASSDRGILIAKNIQYFGAGTRLSVL.

The CDR3 sequence is CSVGERNYGYTF. The CDR3, as DNA: TGCAGCGTTGGGGAGCGGAACTATGGCTACACCTTC. This sequence joins TRBV29-1 and TRBJ1-2, with D hard to call. The CDR3 spans 12 residues. Trimming took 4 bases from V and 2 from J, leaving 8 bases between them. Germline loops: CDR1 SQVTM, CDR2 ANQGSEA.

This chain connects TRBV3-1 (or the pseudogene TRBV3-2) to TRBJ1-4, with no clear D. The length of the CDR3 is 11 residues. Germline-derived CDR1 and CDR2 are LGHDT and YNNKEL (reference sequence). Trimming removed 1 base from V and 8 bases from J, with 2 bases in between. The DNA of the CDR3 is TGTGCCAGCAGCCAAGTAGAAAAACTGTTTTTT. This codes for CASSQVEKLFF.

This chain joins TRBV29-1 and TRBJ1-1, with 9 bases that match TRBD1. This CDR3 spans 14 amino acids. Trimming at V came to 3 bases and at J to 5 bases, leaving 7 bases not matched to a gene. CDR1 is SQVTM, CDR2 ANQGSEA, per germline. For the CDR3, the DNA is TGCAGCGTTGAGCATGGACAGGGGAGTACTGAAGCTTTCTTT. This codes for CSVEHGQGSTEAFF. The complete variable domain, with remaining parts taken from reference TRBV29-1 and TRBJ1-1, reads SAVISQKPSRDICQRGTSLTIQCQVDSQVTMMFWYRQQPGQSLTLIATANQGSEATYESGFVIDKFPISRPNLTFSTLTVSNMSPEDSSIYLCSVEHGQGSTEAFFGQGTRLTVV.

The CDR3 loop is CASSQERGLAGADTQYF. The CDR3 nucleotides read TGTGCCAGCAGCCAAGAAAGAGGTTTAGCGGGGGCAGATACGCAGTATTTT. The genes are TRBV3-1 (or the pseudogene TRBV3-2) and TRBJ2-3; 9 bases fit TRBD2. Germline lookup yields CDR1 LGHDT and CDR2 YNNKEL (reference sequence). The CDR3 extends over 17 amino acids. Trimming cost V 0 bases and J 4 bases; bases outside gene matches: 8.

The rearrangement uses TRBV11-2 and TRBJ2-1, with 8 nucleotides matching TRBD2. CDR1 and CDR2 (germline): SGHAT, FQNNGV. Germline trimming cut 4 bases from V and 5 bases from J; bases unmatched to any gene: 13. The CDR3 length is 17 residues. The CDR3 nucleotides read TGTGCCAGCAGCTCCCCCCTCCTTGGACTAGCCCACAATGAGCAGTTCTTC. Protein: CASSSPLLGLAHNEQFF.

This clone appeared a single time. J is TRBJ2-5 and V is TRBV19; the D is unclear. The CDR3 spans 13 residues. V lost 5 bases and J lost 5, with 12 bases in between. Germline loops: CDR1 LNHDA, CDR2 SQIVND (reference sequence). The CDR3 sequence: CASSVTVGETQYF. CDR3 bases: TGTGCCAGTAGTGTAACAGTGGGCGAGACCCAGTACTTC.

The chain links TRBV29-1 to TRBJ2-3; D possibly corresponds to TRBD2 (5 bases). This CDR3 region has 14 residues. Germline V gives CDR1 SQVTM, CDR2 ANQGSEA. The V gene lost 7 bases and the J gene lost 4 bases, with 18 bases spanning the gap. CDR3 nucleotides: TGCAGCGCCCTTGGTGGGAGAGCCGCAGATACGCAGTATTTT. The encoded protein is CSALGGRAADTQYF.

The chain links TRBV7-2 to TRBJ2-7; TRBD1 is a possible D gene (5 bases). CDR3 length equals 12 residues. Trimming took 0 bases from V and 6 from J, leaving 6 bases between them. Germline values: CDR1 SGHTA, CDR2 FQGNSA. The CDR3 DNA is TGTGCCAGCAGCTTAGCAGGGGCCGAGCAGTACTTC. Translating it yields CASSLAGAEQYF.

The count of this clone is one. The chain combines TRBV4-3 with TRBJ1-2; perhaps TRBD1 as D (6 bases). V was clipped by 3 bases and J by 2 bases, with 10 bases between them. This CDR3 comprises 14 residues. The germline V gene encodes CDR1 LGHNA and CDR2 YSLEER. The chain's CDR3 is CASSHEQGNYGYTF. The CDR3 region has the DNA TGCGCCAGCAGCCACGAACAGGGCAACTATGGCTACACCTTC.

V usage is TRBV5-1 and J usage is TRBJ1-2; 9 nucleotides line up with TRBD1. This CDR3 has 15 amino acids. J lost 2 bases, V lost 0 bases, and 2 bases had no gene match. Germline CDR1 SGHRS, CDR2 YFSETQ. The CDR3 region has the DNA TGCGCCAGCAGCTTGGCCGACAGGGGGAACTATGGCTACACCTTC. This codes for CASSLADRGNYGYTF.

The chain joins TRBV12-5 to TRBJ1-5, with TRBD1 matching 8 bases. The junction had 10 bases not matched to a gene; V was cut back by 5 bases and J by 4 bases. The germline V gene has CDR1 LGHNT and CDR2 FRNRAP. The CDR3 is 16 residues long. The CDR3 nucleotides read TGTGCTAGTGGTGTCCGGGCAGGGGGCTGGAATCAGCCCCAGCATTTT. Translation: CASGVRAGGWNQPQHF.

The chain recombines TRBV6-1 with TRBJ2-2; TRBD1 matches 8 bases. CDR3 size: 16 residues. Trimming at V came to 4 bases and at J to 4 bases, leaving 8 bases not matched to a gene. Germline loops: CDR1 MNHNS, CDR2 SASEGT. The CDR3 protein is CASSGTGNKGTGELFF. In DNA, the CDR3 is TGTGCCAGCAGTGGGACAGGGAATAAAGGCACCGGGGAGCTGTTTTTT.

The DNA for the CDR3 is TGCGCCAGCAGCTTTGCGGGAAGGACCGGGGAGCTGTTTTTT. Translation gives CASSFAGRTGELFF. The rearrangement links TRBV5-1 to TRBJ2-2; D perhaps matches TRBD2 (6 bases). V was pared by 2 bases and J by 5 bases, with 10 bases between. CDR3 length: 14 amino acids. The germline gives CDR1 SGHRS, CDR2 YFSETQ.

CDR3 in amino acids: CASSLILSENTEAFF. For the CDR3, the DNA is TGTGCCAGCAGCTTGATTCTAAGCGAGAACACTGAAGCTTTCTTT. This sequence joins TRBV5-5 and TRBJ1-1; D is unresolved. This CDR3 region has 15 residues. CDR1 is SGHKS, CDR2 YYEKEE, per germline (reference sequence). The V and J ends lost 1 base and 1 base respectively, with 11 bases between them.

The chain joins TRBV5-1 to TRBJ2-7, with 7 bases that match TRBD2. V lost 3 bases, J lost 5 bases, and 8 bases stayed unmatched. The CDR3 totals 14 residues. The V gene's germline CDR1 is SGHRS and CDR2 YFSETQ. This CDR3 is CASSSGWAGDEQYF. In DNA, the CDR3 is TGCGCCAGCAGCTCCGGCTGGGCGGGAGACGAGCAGTACTTC.

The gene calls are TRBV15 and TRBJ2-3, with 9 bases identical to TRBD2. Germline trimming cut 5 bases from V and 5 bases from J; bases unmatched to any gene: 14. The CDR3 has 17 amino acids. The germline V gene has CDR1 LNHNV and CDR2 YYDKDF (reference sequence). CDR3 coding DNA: TGTGCCACCAGCGGCGGCCTGAGGCGGGAGGGCCTAGATACGCAGTATTTT. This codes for CATSGGLRREGLDTQYF.

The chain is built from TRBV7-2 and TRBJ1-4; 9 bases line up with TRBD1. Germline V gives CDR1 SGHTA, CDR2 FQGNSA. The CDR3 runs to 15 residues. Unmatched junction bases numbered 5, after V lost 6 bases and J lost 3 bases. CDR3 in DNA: TGTGCCAGCAGTGAATGGACAGGGGCTAATGAAAAACTGTTTTTT. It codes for CASSEWTGANEKLFF.

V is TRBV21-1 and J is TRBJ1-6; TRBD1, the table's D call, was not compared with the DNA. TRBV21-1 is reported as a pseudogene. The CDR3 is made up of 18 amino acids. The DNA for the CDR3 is TGTGCCAGCAGCAAAGGACAGGGGGTGAGGTTCCCCTCTTCACCCCTCCACTTT. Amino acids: CASSKGQGVRFPSSPLHF.

CDR3 amino acids: CSVVLGSSYNEQFF. The CDR3 nucleotides read TGCAGCGTTGTGTTGGGGAGCTCCTACAATGAGCAGTTCTTC. J is TRBJ2-1 and V is TRBV29-1; TRBD2 is a possible D gene (5 bases). Germline V gene data show CDR1 as SQVTM and CDR2 as ANQGSEA. Trimming pared 4 bases from V and 0 bases from J, leaving 10 bases between. This CDR3 is 14 amino acids long.

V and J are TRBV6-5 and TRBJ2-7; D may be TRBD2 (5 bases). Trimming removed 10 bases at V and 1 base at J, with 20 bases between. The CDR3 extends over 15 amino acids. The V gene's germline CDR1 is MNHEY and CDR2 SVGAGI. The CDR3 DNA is TGTGCCACCACCGCGGCGGGCGCCTGGTCCTACGAGCAGTACTTC. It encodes CATTAAGAWSYEQYF.

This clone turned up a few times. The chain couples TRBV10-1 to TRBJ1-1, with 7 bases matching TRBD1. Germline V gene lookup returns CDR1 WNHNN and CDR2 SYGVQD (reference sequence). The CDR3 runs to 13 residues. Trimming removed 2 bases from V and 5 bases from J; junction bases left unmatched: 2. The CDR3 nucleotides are TGCGCCAGCAGTGAGACGACAGGGACTGAAGCTTTCTTT. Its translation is CASSETTGTEAFF.

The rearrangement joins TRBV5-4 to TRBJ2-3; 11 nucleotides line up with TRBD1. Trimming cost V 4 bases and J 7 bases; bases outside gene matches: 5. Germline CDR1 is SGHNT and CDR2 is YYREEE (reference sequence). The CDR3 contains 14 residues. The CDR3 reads CASSGGTGGNTQYF. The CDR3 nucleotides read TGTGCCAGCAGCGGTGGGACAGGGGGAAATACGCAGTATTTT.

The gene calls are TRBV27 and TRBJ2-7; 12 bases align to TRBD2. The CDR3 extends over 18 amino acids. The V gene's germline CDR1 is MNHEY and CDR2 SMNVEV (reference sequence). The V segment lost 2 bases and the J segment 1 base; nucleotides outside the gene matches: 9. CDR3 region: CASSLRPSGGAWSYEQYF. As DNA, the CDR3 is TGTGCCAGCAGTTTACGGCCTAGCGGGGGGGCTTGGTCCTACGAGCAGTACTTC.

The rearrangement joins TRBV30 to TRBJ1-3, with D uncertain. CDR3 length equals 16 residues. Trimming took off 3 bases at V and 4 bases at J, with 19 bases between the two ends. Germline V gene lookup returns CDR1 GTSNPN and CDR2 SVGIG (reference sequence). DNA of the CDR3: TGTGCCTGGAGCAACGACAACTCTGCTGGAGGAAACACCATATATTTT. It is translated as CAWSNDNSAGGNTIYF.

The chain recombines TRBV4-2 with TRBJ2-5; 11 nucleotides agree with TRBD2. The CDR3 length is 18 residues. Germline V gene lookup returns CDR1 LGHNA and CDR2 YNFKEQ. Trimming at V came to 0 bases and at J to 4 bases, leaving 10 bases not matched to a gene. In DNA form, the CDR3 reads TGTGCCAGCAGCCAAGAGAGCCTCCTAGCGGGAGGTTTAGAGACCCAGTACTTC. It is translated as CASSQESLLAGGLETQYF.

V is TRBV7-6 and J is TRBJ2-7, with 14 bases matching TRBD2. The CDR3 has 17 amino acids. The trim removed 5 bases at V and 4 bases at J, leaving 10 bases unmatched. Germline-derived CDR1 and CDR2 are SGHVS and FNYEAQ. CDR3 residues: CASSQRLAGGPRYEQYF. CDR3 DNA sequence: TGTGCCAGCAGCCAACGACTAGCGGGAGGGCCCAGGTACGAGCAGTACTTC. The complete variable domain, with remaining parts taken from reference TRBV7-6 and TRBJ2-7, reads GAGVSQSPRYKVTKRGQDVALRCDPISGHVSLYWYRQALGQGPEFLTYFNYEAQQDKSGLPNDRFSAERPEGSISTLTIQRTEQRDSAMYRCASSQRLAGGPRYEQYFGPGTRLTVT.

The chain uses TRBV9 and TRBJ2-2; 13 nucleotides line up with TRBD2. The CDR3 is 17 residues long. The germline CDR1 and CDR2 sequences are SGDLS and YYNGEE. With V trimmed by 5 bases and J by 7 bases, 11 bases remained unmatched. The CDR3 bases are TGTGCCAGCAGTCTCGGACTAGCGGGGGAGGGTGGCGGGGAGCTGTTTTTT. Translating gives CASSLGLAGEGGGELFF.

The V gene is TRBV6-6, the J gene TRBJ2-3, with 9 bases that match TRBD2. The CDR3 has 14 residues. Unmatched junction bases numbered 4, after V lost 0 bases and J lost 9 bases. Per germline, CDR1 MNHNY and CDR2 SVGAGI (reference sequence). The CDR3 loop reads CASSYSASGTTQYF. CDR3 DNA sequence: TGTGCCAGCAGTTACTCGGCTAGCGGGACCACGCAGTATTTT.

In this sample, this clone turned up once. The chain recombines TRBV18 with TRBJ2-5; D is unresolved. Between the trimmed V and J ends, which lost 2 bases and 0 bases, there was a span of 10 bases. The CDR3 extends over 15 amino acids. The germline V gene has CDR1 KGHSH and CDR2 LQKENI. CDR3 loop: CASSPFIQNQETQYF. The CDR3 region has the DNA TGTGCCAGCTCACCATTTATACAGAACCAAGAGACCCAGTACTTC.

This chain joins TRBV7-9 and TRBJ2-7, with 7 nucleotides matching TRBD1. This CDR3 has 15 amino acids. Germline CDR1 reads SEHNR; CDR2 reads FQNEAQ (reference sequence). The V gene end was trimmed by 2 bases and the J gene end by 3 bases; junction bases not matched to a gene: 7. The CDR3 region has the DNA TGTGCCAGCAGCTTATCCACAGGGGAGTACTACGAGCAGTACTTC. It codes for CASSLSTGEYYEQYF.

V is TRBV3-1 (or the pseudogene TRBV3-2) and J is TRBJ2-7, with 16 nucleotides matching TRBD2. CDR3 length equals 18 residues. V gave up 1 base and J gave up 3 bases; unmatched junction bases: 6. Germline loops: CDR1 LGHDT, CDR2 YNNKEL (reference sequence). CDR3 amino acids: CASSQAGLAGGPNYEQYF. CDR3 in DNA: TGTGCCAGCAGCCAAGCGGGACTAGCGGGAGGGCCAAACTACGAGCAGTACTTC.